These 28 T cell receptor beta chains were all obtained from the same sample, sequenced in a study of metastatic and nonmetastatic thyroid tumors. TCRdb used MiXCR to call clones anew from the PCR reads. In the table there are 15,000 to 20,000 clones, approximately 32% of which are singletons. Each patient went into thyroid surgery without having received any treatment. Sequenced: adjacent normal tissue. The receptors were gathered from a female donor with papillary thyroid cancer or a benign thyroid nodule (not recorded which). Some clones in this sample may be carry-over from other donors' samples.

About this clone: A junction boundary mismatches the germline segment, possibly from a read error. The V gene is TRBV9, the J gene TRBJ1-3; 8 nucleotides match TRBD1. Germline V CDR1 and CDR2: SGDLS, YYNGEE. The CDR3 runs 14 residues. The CDR3 loop is CASSTRQGSNTTYF. As DNA, the CDR3 is TGTGCCAGCAGCACCAGACAGGGGTCAAACACCACATATTTT.

This clone occurred many times. This chain links TRBV29-1 with TRBJ2-5; 9 bases map to TRBD1. This CDR3 region has 13 residues. J lost 4 bases, V lost 7 bases, and 7 bases had no gene match. Per germline, CDR1 SQVTM and CDR2 ANQGSEA. The CDR3 DNA reads TGCAGCGGGGGGACAGGGTTGGCAGAGACCCAGTACTTC. Translating gives CSGGTGLAETQYF.

The J gene is TRBJ2-3, the V gene TRBV7-2, with a tentative D call TRBD2 (6 bases). V was cut by 5 bases and J by 2 bases, with 8 bases left in between. CDR3 length: 13 amino acids. Germline V lookup: CDR1 SGHTA, CDR2 FQGNSA. CDR3 protein: CASSQDYTDTQYF. CDR3 sequence (DNA): TGTGCCAGCAGCCAGGACTACACAGATACGCAGTATTTT.

This clone qualifies as medium-sized. The rearrangement uses TRBV7-2 and TRBJ2-1; 10 bases are a match to TRBD2. Germline assignment: CDR1 SGHTA and CDR2 FQGNSA. The CDR3 has 15 amino acids. Losses at the gene ends were 5 bases for V and 3 bases for J; bases not matched to a gene: 4. The CDR3 reads CASSDSSGGYNEQFF. DNA for the CDR3: TGTGCCAGCAGCGACTCTAGCGGGGGCTACAATGAGCAGTTCTTC. The complete variable domain, with remaining parts taken from reference TRBV7-2 and TRBJ2-1, reads GAGVSQSPSNKVTEKGKDVELRCDPISGHTALYWYRQSLGQGLEFLIYFQGNSAPDKSGLPSDRFSAERTGGSVSTLTIQRTQQEDSAVYLCASSDSSGGYNEQFFGPGTRLTVL.

Remarks on this clone: One end of the junction fails to match germline, which may point to a read error. The CDR3 DNA is TGTGCCAGCAGTTTGGGCCGATGGGGCGATCAGACCTTC. Protein product: CASSLGRWGDQTF. The chain combines TRBV6-5 with TRBJ2-7, with D maybe TRBD1 (5 bases). This CDR3 comprises 13 residues. The germline gives CDR1 MNHEY, CDR2 SVGAGI.

The rearrangement links TRBV7-6 to TRBJ2-7; 10 bases fit TRBD2. The germline V gene encodes CDR1 SGHVS and CDR2 FNYEAQ. This CDR3 comprises 14 residues. The J segment lost 4 bases and the V segment lost 4 bases, leaving 4 bases of the junction unmatched. CDR3 sequence reads: CASSSSGRWYEQYF. For the CDR3, the DNA is TGTGCCAGCAGCTCTAGCGGGAGATGGTACGAGCAGTACTTC.

This clone was counted ten times or more. The gene calls are TRBV4-3 and TRBJ2-6, with no clear D. V lost 1 base, J lost 0 bases, and 16 bases lay in between. The CDR3 extends over 19 amino acids. The germline CDR1 and CDR2 sequences are LGHNA and YSLEER. For the CDR3, the DNA is TGCGCCAGCAGCCAAGGGCTTCAGCGTACCTTCTCTGGGGCCAACGTCCTGACTTTC. Protein sequence: CASSQGLQRTFSGANVLTF.

CDR3 loop: CASRTELGGRDTQYF. The CDR3 DNA sequence: TGTGCCAGCAGGACCGAGCTGGGGGGACGGGATACGCAGTATTTT. V is TRBV6-1 and J is TRBJ2-3, with D maybe TRBD2 (6 bases). The CDR3 has 15 residues. Germline V lookup: CDR1 MNHNS, CDR2 SASEGT. Trimming took 6 bases from V and 6 from J, leaving 19 bases between them.

This clone came up a few times. V and J are TRBV4-1 and TRBJ2-7; 7 nucleotides align to TRBD1. The CDR3 has 16 amino acids. V shed 0 bases, J shed 2 bases, and the junction held 7 bases outside the gene matches. Germline loops: CDR1 MGHRA, CDR2 YSYEKL. The CDR3 region is CASSQDRDSKAYEQYF. The CDR3 bases are TGCGCCAGCAGCCAAGACCGGGACAGCAAGGCCTACGAGCAGTACTTC.

The V call is TRBV11-2, the J call TRBJ2-1; D unresolved. The V end was cut by 0 bases, the J end by 6 bases, with 12 bases between. CDR3 length: 15 residues. From germline, CDR1 is SGHAT and CDR2 FQNNGV. The CDR3 is CASSLEYQAFNEQFF. DNA for the CDR3: TGTGCCAGCAGCTTAGAGTACCAGGCGTTCAATGAGCAGTTCTTC. Filled out from reference TRBV11-2 and TRBJ2-1, the complete variable domain reads EAGVAQSPRYKIIEKRQSVAFWCNPISGHATLYWYQQILGQGPKLLIQFQNNGVVDDSQLPKDRFSAERLKGVDSTLKIQPAKLEDSAVYLCASSLEYQAFNEQFFGPGTRLTVL.

This clone turned up a few times. The CDR3: CASRETGVEGYTF. CDR3 bases: TGTGCCAGCAGGGAAACAGGGGTAGAGGGCTACACCTTC. The chain has TRBV6-1 and TRBJ1-2, with TRBD1 identical over 7 bases. Germline V gene lookup returns CDR1 MNHNS and CDR2 SASEGT. V shed 6 bases, J shed 8 bases, and the junction held 9 bases outside the gene matches. This CDR3 is 13 amino acids long.

Turning to this clone: A read error is likely, as this CDR3 ends without the conserved phenylalanine or tryptophan. It is unclear where the CDR3 begins or ends on the DNA, so no DNA is shown, and the CDR3 is as TCRdb lists it. The chain is built from TRBV27 and TRBJ2-1. The CDR3 is 13 residues long, ends included. Per the germline V gene, CDR1 is MNHEY and CDR2 is SMNVEV (reference sequence). CDR3 protein: CASSFNSYNEHRL.

The genes are TRBV6-1 and TRBJ2-3; 9 nucleotides agree with TRBD1. Trimming cost V 6 bases and J 5 bases; bases outside gene matches: 3. This CDR3 spans 13 amino acids. From germline, CDR1 is MNHNS and CDR2 SASEGT. CDR3 coding DNA: TGTGCCAGCAGCAAGGACAGGGGAGATACGCAGTATTTT. This gives the protein CASSKDRGDTQYF.

This clone has a count of ten or more. The V call is TRBV5-5, the J call TRBJ2-3; D remains unclear. CDR1 SGHKS and CDR2 YYEKEE come from the germline V gene (reference sequence). This CDR3 contains 13 residues. V was clipped by 4 bases and J by 4 bases, with 10 bases between them. The CDR3 loop reads CASSKIYADTQYF. CDR3 sequence (DNA): TGTGCCAGCAGCAAAATCTATGCAGATACGCAGTATTTT.

By proportion, this clone is large. The V gene is TRBV6-1, the J gene TRBJ1-1, with D perhaps matching TRBD1 (6 bases). The CDR3 runs 15 residues. Germline V gene lookup returns CDR1 MNHNS and CDR2 SASEGT. The germline V and J ends were trimmed by 6 bases and 0 bases, with 14 bases remaining between them. CDR3 loop: CASSFYREMNTEAFF. CDR3 sequence (DNA): TGTGCCAGCAGCTTTTACAGGGAAATGAACACTGAAGCTTTCTTT.

This clone was observed a few times. The rearrangement links TRBV12-3 or TRBV12-4 to TRBJ1-5; no reliable D call. Trimming shortened V by 6 bases and J by 6 bases, and 12 bases separated the two germline ends. This CDR3 has 13 amino acids. CDR3 region: CASSQDAGQPQHF. As DNA, the CDR3 is TGTGCCAGCAGCCAAGATGCGGGTCAGCCCCAGCATTTT.

In regard to this clone: The conserved closing phenylalanine or tryptophan is absent in this CDR3, likely reflecting a read error. The rearrangement uses TRBV25-1 and TRBJ2-3, with D unresolved. The CDR3 length is 13 residues. Germline CDR1 and CDR2: MGHDK and SYGVNS. V shed 3 bases and J shed 11 bases, with 15 bases lying between them. DNA for the CDR3: TGTGCCAGCAGTGATACGTACTCGGTGGAGCAGTATTTA. This translates into CASSDTYSVEQYL.

This sequence joins TRBV11-1 and TRBJ2-7; a possible D gene is TRBD1 (7 bases). Deletions cut 9 bases from V and 6 bases from J, with 27 bases between. Germline-derived CDR1 and CDR2 are SGHAT and FQDESV (reference sequence). The CDR3 length is 16 residues. This chain's CDR3 is CASTTGVYGGNGEQYF. For the CDR3, the DNA is TGTGCCAGTACCACAGGGGTGTACGGAGGGAACGGCGAGCAGTACTTC.

This clone was found many times. The chain recombines TRBV9 with TRBJ2-7; D is possibly TRBD2 (6 bases). V dropped 4 bases and J dropped 1 base, with 21 bases sitting between them. Germline V CDR1 and CDR2: SGDLS, YYNGEE. This CDR3 has 17 amino acids. CDR3 DNA: TGTGCCAGCAGCTCCCCTTATTGGGGAGGCGGGTCCTACGAGCAGTACTTC. This encodes CASSSPYWGGGSYEQYF.

This chain uses TRBV6-2 or TRBV6-3 with TRBJ2-7; 8 bases are a match to TRBD1. The CDR3 is made up of 15 amino acids. Looked up from germline, CDR1 is MNHEY and CDR2 is SVGEGT. Trimming cost V 2 bases and J 1 base; bases outside gene matches: 4. CDR3: CASSYPTGASYEQYF. CDR3 coding DNA: TGTGCCAGCAGTTACCCGACAGGGGCATCCTACGAGCAGTACTTC.

By sample fraction, this clone is medium-sized. The rearrangement links TRBV28 to TRBJ1-1; D is unclear. Germline V gene data show CDR1 as MDHEN and CDR2 as SYDVKM. The V end was cut by 6 bases, the J end by 3 bases, with 14 bases between. The CDR3 has 14 amino acids. The CDR3 spells CASRTSTGYTEAFF. In DNA, the CDR3 is TGTGCCAGCAGGACGTCGACGGGGTACACTGAAGCTTTCTTT.

This clone was seen at least ten times. This rearrangement joins TRBV5-6 to TRBJ2-7; D uncertain. V lost 0 bases to trimming and J lost 6 bases, with 10 bases between them. Per the germline V gene, CDR1 is SGHDT and CDR2 is YYEEEE. This CDR3 spans 13 amino acids. The CDR3 loop reads CASSLGWRGEQYF. The DNA for the CDR3 is TGTGCCAGCAGCTTGGGGTGGCGCGGCGAGCAGTACTTC.

By share, this clone counts as medium-sized. The V call is TRBV30, the J call TRBJ2-7, with 9 bases matching TRBD2. Germline lookup yields CDR1 GTSNPN and CDR2 SVGIG (reference sequence). Trimming at V came to 0 bases and at J to 6 bases, leaving 6 bases not matched to a gene. CDR3 length equals 14 residues. CDR3 DNA: TGTGCCTGGAGTGTAAGCCTAGCGGGGTCCGAGCAGTACTTC. Protein sequence: CAWSVSLAGSEQYF.

In this sample, this clone turned up a few times. The chain couples TRBV6-1 to TRBJ2-2; tentative D call: TRBD1 (6 bases). Germline values: CDR1 MNHNS, CDR2 SASEGT. The length of the CDR3 is 16 residues. The V and J ends lost 7 bases and 2 bases respectively, with 17 bases between them. The CDR3 loop reads CASTHNRDTNTGELFF. CDR3 DNA sequence: TGTGCCAGCACCCATAACCGGGACACTAACACCGGGGAGCTGTTTTTT.

The chain couples TRBV19 to TRBJ1-5, with TRBD1 as a possible D gene (6 bases). V was cut by 5 bases and J by 5 bases, with 22 bases left in between. The CDR3 has 17 residues. Germline assignment: CDR1 LNHDA and CDR2 SQIVND (reference sequence). This CDR3 is CASSAPPHRARYQPQHF. DNA for the CDR3: TGTGCCAGTAGTGCCCCCCCACACAGGGCCCGCTATCAGCCCCAGCATTTT.

The chain recombines TRBV11-2 with TRBJ1-2, with D uncertain. Germline values: CDR1 SGHAT, CDR2 FQNNGV. Trimming shortened V by 1 base and J by 2 bases, and 11 bases separated the two germline ends. The CDR3 is 15 residues long. The CDR3 sequence: CASSLVREWNYGYTF. CDR3 coding DNA: TGTGCCAGCAGCTTAGTACGGGAGTGGAACTATGGCTACACCTTC.

This clone is medium-sized within its sample. In nucleotides, the CDR3 is TGTGCCAGCAGTTTTAGGGGAGGGTACTCCGGAAACACCATATATTTT. As protein: CASSFRGGYSGNTIYF. This chain joins TRBV28 and TRBJ1-3; possible D gene TRBD1, 5 bases. The CDR3 extends over 16 amino acids. Germline loops: CDR1 MDHEN, CDR2 SYDVKM. V shed 3 bases and J shed 4 bases, with 16 bases lying between them. Using reference TRBV28 and TRBJ1-3 for the parts outside the CDR3, the full variable domain is DVKVTQSSRYLVKRTGEKVFLECVQDMDHENMFWYRQDPGLGLRLIYFSYDVKMKEKGDIPEGYSVSREKKERFSLILESASTNQTSMYLCASSFRGGYSGNTIYFGEGSWLTVV.

The rearrangement links TRBV5-1 to TRBJ2-2, with unresolved D. The V and J ends lost 3 bases and 2 bases respectively, with 5 bases between them. Germline lookup yields CDR1 SGHRS and CDR2 YFSETQ. This CDR3 has 13 amino acids. The CDR3: CASSWGNTGELFF. CDR3 coding DNA: TGCGCCAGCAGCTGGGGAAACACCGGGGAGCTGTTTTTT.